Presented here are 17 T cell receptor beta chains from one specimen sequenced in a study of blood T cells in healthy people across ages (dated by TCRdb to between 2014 and 2017). Library preparation used 5' RACE. The instrument was an Illumina HiSeq 2500. A second PCR of about 7 to 12 cycles was run with a J-beta primer mix and a sample-barcoded 5' primer. In TCRdb, the public reads were trimmed at Q25 with fastp and aligned with MiXCR, with productive beta chains retained. Records with the same CDR3 protein are collapsed into one entry carrying the most frequent genes and DNA. In this sample the table shows roughly 500,000 distinct CDR3 sequences, about 26% of which occur a single time. Jointly, the top ten make up less than 20% of the sample. Source material: blood. Source of these receptors: a woman aged 70-85 years in good health.

This clonotype has more than one count but fewer than ten. The chain carries TRBV5-1 and TRBJ1-6; 7 bases match TRBD1. With V trimmed by 0 bases and J by 15 bases, 9 bases remained unmatched. The CDR3 runs 14 residues. The germline V gene encodes CDR1 SGHRS and CDR2 YFSETQ. This CDR3 reads CASSLDWDSYYLHF. CDR3 bases: TGCGCCAGCAGCTTGGATTGGGACAGCTACTACCTCCACTTT.

The rearrangement links TRBV20-1 to TRBJ2-3; 7 bases line up with TRBD1. The CDR3 has 14 residues. The germline CDR1 and CDR2 sequences are DFQATT and SNEGSKA (reference sequence). Losses at the gene ends were 3 bases for V and 3 bases for J; bases not matched to a gene: 6. The CDR3 region has the DNA TGCAGTGCTAGCCAAGGGGGCGGGACAGATACGCAGTATTTT. This codes for CSASQGGGTDTQYF.

This chain links TRBV20-1 with TRBJ2-4; 12 bases are a match to TRBD2. Per the germline V gene, CDR1 is DFQATT and CDR2 is SNEGSKA (reference sequence). Unmatched junction bases numbered 4, after V lost 4 bases and J lost 6 bases. The CDR3 length is 14 residues. DNA for the CDR3: TGCAGTGCTATAACGGGACTAGCGGGAAACATTCAGTACTTC. This gives the protein CSAITGLAGNIQYF.

The V gene is TRBV6-5, the J gene TRBJ2-1; 10 positions match TRBD1. Germline V lookup: CDR1 MNHEY, CDR2 SVGAGI. This CDR3 contains 14 residues. V was clipped by 6 bases and J by 5 bases; unmatched bases: 4. The CDR3 nucleotides read TGTGCCAGCAGATGGACAGGGGGGCACAATGAGCAGTTCTTC. Amino acids: CASRWTGGHNEQFF.

This clonotype was seen only a few times. The V and J genes are TRBV5-1 and TRBJ2-7; D might be TRBD1 (6 bases). The V gene lost 3 bases and the J gene lost 1 base, with 11 bases spanning the gap. The CDR3 sequence is 14 residues long. The germline V gene has CDR1 SGHRS and CDR2 YFSETQ. The CDR3 region is CASSSPQGSYEQYF. The CDR3 nucleotides read TGCGCCAGCAGCTCGCCACAGGGATCCTACGAGCAGTACTTC. The whole variable domain, remainder taken from reference TRBV5-1 and TRBJ2-7, is KAGVTQTPRYLIKTRGQQVTLSCSPISGHRSVSWYQQTPGQGLQFLFEYFSETQRNKGNFPGRFSGRQFSNSRSEMNVSTLELGDSALYLCASSSPQGSYEQYFGPGTRLTVT.

There are a few counts of this clonotype. V gene TRBV29-1 combines with J gene TRBJ2-5; the match to TRBD1 covers 10 bases. This CDR3 has 14 residues. From germline, CDR1 is SQVTM and CDR2 ANQGSEA. The junction had 6 bases not matched to a gene; V was cut back by 3 bases and J by 5 bases. The CDR3 sequence: CSVDKGQGSETQYF. For the CDR3, the DNA is TGCAGCGTTGATAAGGGACAGGGGAGCGAGACCCAGTACTTC.

This clonotype was counted a few times. The chain carries TRBV4-1 and TRBJ2-3, with 10 bases matching TRBD2. Per germline, CDR1 MGHRA and CDR2 YSYEKL. The CDR3 runs 15 residues. V shed 4 bases, J shed 3 bases, and the junction held 4 bases outside the gene matches. As DNA, the CDR3 is TGCGCCAGCAGCCCCCCTAGCGGGGGAACAGATACGCAGTATTTT. Translating it yields CASSPPSGGTDTQYF.

This clonotype was recorded a few times. The CDR3 sequence: CASSFNPGAGGENIQYF. Here the CDR3 DNA reads TGTGCCAGCAGCTTTAACCCGGGAGCGGGGGGGGAAAACATTCAGTACTTC. The gene calls are TRBV7-2 and TRBJ2-4; 10 bases are shared with TRBD2. CDR1 is SGHTA and CDR2 is FQGNSA in the germline V gene. The V and J ends lost 3 bases and 5 bases, in that order; junction bases with no gene match: 10. The CDR3 spans 17 residues.

This clonotype was detected ten times or more. V is TRBV7-9 and J is TRBJ1-1, with D uncertain. CDR1 is SEHNR, CDR2 FQNEAQ, per germline (reference sequence). The CDR3 is 11 residues long. Trimming shortened V by 6 bases and J by 1 base, and 3 bases separated the two germline ends. In DNA, the CDR3 is TGTGCCAGCAGTCGGAACACTGAAGCTTTCTTT. It translates to CASSRNTEAFF.

V and J are TRBV5-1 and TRBJ2-3; a weak D match, TRBD2 (6 bases). Germline loops: CDR1 SGHRS, CDR2 YFSETQ. The CDR3 loop spans 16 amino acids. The V end lost 4 bases, the J end lost 0 bases, and 15 bases lay between the germline ends. The CDR3 protein is CASSPGGAESTDTQYF. CDR3 DNA: TGCGCCAGCAGCCCGGGCGGGGCAGAAAGCACAGATACGCAGTATTTT.

This clonotype occurred a few times. The chain employs TRBV9 and TRBJ1-2; D perhaps matches TRBD1 (6 bases). This CDR3 region has 12 residues. The V end was cut by 2 bases, the J end by 8 bases, with 10 bases between. Germline V gene lookup returns CDR1 SGDLS and CDR2 YYNGEE. The CDR3 bases are TGTGCCAGCAGCGTCCTCGGGGGCGGCTACACCTTC. Its translation is CASSVLGGGYTF.

This clonotype occurred a few times. V usage is TRBV4-1 and J usage is TRBJ2-5; TRBD2 matches 8 bases. The J call may be mistaken, given a closer DNA end match to TRBJ2-1. Germline loops: CDR1 MGHRA, CDR2 YSYEKL. The CDR3 is made up of 14 amino acids. In DNA, the CDR3 is TGCGCCAGCAGCCAAGCGGGGACTAGAAATGAGCAGTTCTTC. This translates into CASSQAGTRNEQFF.

J is TRBJ1-1 and V is TRBV19; D may be TRBD1 (5 bases). From germline, CDR1 is LNHDA and CDR2 SQIVND (reference sequence). V was shortened by 6 bases and J by 3 bases, with 17 bases between the two germline ends. The CDR3 is 15 residues long. As DNA, the CDR3 is TGTGCCAGTAGCATCACGTTGGGAGGGGACACTGAAGCTTTCTTT. Amino acids: CASSITLGGDTEAFF.

For this clonotype: Germline and junction disagree at one end, which may indicate a read error. The V gene is TRBV5-1, the J gene TRBJ2-7, with a possible D match to TRBD1 (5 bases). Germline V gene data show CDR1 as SGHRS and CDR2 as YFSETQ. The CDR3 totals 15 residues. For the CDR3, the DNA is TGCGCCAGCAGCTTTATCGGTGCAGGGTCCTCCGAGCAGTACTTC. Amino acids: CASSFIGAGSSEQYF.

The chain carries TRBV7-2 and TRBJ2-7; perhaps TRBD2 as D (6 bases). This CDR3 contains 15 residues. V lost 1 base to trimming and J lost 3 bases, with 13 bases between them. In germline, CDR1 is SGHTA, CDR2 FQGNSA. The CDR3 here is CASSLVPTGVYEQYF. The CDR3 coding sequence is TGTGCCAGCAGCTTAGTCCCGACGGGGGTCTACGAGCAGTACTTC.

The V call is TRBV25-1, the J call TRBJ2-7; the match to TRBD1 covers 8 bases. V was pared by 0 bases and J by 5 bases, with 3 bases of the junction left unmatched. The germline gives CDR1 MGHDK, CDR2 SYGVNS. CDR3 size: 14 residues. CDR3 nucleotide sequence: TGTGCCAGCAGTGAATACAGGGGGCCCCACGAGCAGTACTTC. Its translation is CASSEYRGPHEQYF.

CDR3 protein: CSARLPRTSGGNEQFF. For the CDR3, the DNA is TGCAGTGCTAGACTCCCTCGGACTAGCGGGGGGAACGAGCAGTTCTTC. The V call is TRBV20-1, the J call TRBJ2-1, with 14 nucleotides matching TRBD2. Germline V lookup: CDR1 DFQATT, CDR2 SNEGSKA (reference sequence). The CDR3 consists of 16 residues. With 2 bases clipped from V and 10 bases from J, the junction kept 10 bases outside the gene matches.